Listed here are 9 T cell receptor beta chains from one sample, sequenced in a study of CD8+ T cells in alopecia areata. Described treatment: oral pan-JAK inhibitor, 5-10 mg twice daily. Sequencing used cDNA as its template, made by extracting RNA and reverse transcribing it. Only in-frame clones appear in the TCRdb table, and some are missing; sequencing was by immunoSEQ multiplex PCR. The sample holds under 350,000 clones; about 62% are singletons and the top ten take approximately 1.8%. Material: CD4+ T cells sorted from blood, obtained at week 24, from a patient treated with tofacitinib. The receptors derive from a human donor with alopecia areata.

The chain has TRBV7-9 and TRBJ2-5; 13 positions agree with TRBD2. V trimming: 3 bases; J trimming: 2 bases; junction bases outside the gene matches: 3. This CDR3 region has 16 residues. Per germline, CDR1 SEHNR and CDR2 FQNEAQ (reference sequence). CDR3 loop: CASSFQTSGGQETQYF. The CDR3 DNA is TGTGCCAGCAGCTTTCAGACTAGCGGGGGGCAAGAGACCCAGTACTTC.

This clone came up a few times. The CDR3 sequence is CASSLAHRTDTQYF. The CDR3 nucleotides read TGTGCCAGCAGCTTAGCTCACCGCACAGATACGCAGTATTTT. This chain uses TRBV11-2 with TRBJ2-3; the D is unclear. CDR3 size: 14 residues. Looked up from germline, CDR1 is SGHAT and CDR2 is FQNNGV. V was pared by 1 base and J by 1 base, with 6 bases between.

The genes are TRBV7-9 and TRBJ2-3; maybe TRBD2 (5 bases). CDR3 length equals 15 residues. CDR1 SEHNR and CDR2 FQNEAQ come from the germline V gene (reference sequence). Trimming took off 1 base at V and 6 bases at J, with 14 bases between the two ends. CDR3 in DNA: TGTGCCAGCAGCTTAGTAAGCCCGGGGATGGATACGCAGTATTTT. Its protein product is CASSLVSPGMDTQYF.

J is TRBJ1-6 and V is TRBV29-1, with 7 positions matching TRBD1. This CDR3 contains 13 residues. The germline CDR1 and CDR2 sequences are SQVTM and ANQGSEA. V lost 5 bases to trimming and J lost 7 bases; unmatched junction nucleotides: 5. The CDR3 region is CSVFPGGNSPLHF. The CDR3 region has the DNA TGCAGCGTTTTCCCAGGGGGGAATTCACCCCTCCACTTT.

CDR3 protein: CASSSEGVSPLHF. Written as DNA, the CDR3 is TGCGCCAGCAGCTCGGAGGGAGTGTCACCCCTCCACTTT. The genes are TRBV5-1 and TRBJ1-6, with unresolved D. The germline V gene encodes CDR1 SGHRS and CDR2 YFSETQ. CDR3 length: 13 amino acids. The V end was cut by 3 bases, the J end by 10 bases, with 11 bases between.

Concerning this clone itself: Different DNA sequences within this sample yield the same CDR3. The chain employs TRBV29-1 and TRBJ1-2; D is perhaps TRBD1 (5 bases). V lost 6 bases, J lost 4 bases, and 12 bases lay in between. CDR1 SQVTM and CDR2 ANQGSEA come from the germline V gene. This CDR3 has 12 residues. The CDR3 DNA sequence: TGCAGCGTCGAGCCCGGGGGCTATGGCTACACCTTC. It translates to CSVEPGGYGYTF.

The chain uses TRBV29-1 and TRBJ1-1; 7 bases match TRBD1. Per germline, CDR1 SQVTM and CDR2 ANQGSEA. V was clipped by 6 bases and J by 0 bases; unmatched bases: 7. The CDR3 runs to 14 residues. The CDR3 loop reads CSVERQGMNTEAFF. For the CDR3, the DNA is TGCAGCGTAGAAAGACAGGGCATGAACACTGAAGCTTTCTTT. Variable domain in full (rest from reference TRBV29-1 and TRBJ1-1): SAVISQKPSRDICQRGTSLTIQCQVDSQVTMMFWYRQQPGQSLTLIATANQGSEATYESGFVIDKFPISRPNLTFSTLTVSNMSPEDSSIYLCSVERQGMNTEAFFGQGTRLTVV.

The chain is built from TRBV7-2 and TRBJ2-3, with unresolved D. The V and J ends lost 5 bases and 2 bases respectively, with 14 bases between them. CDR1 is SGHTA, CDR2 FQGNSA, per germline. This CDR3 is built from 15 residues. The chain's CDR3 is CASSPLARDTDTQYF. The CDR3, as DNA: TGTGCCAGCAGCCCATTGGCCCGAGACACAGATACGCAGTATTTT.

V gene TRBV30 combines with J gene TRBJ1-2, with unresolved D. The CDR3 length is 12 residues. V dropped 4 bases and J dropped 5 bases, with 11 bases sitting between them. From germline, CDR1 is GTSNPN and CDR2 SVGIG (reference sequence). CDR3 sequence: CAWTVSAYGYTF. The CDR3, as DNA: TGTGCCTGGACAGTCTCGGCATATGGCTACACCTTC. The full variable domain, rest sourced from reference TRBV30 and TRBJ1-2, is SQTIHQWPATLVQPVGSPLSLECTVEGTSNPNLYWYRQAAGRGLQLLFYSVGIGQISSEVPQNLSASRPQDRQFILSSKKLLLSDSGFYLCAWTVSAYGYTFGSGTRLTVV.